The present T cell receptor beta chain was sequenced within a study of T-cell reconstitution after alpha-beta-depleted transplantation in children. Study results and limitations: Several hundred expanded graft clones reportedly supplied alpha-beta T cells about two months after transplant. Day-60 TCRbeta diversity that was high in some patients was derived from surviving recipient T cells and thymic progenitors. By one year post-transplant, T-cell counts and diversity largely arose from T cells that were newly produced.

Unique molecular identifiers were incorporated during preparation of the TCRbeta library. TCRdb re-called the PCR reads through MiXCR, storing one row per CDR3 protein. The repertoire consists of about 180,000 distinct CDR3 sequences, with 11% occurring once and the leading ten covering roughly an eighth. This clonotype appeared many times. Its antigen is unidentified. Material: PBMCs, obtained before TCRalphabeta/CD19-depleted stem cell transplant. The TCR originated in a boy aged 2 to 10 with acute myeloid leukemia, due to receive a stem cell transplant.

CDR3 in DNA: TGTGCCAGCAGTTTACGTCTCTGGGAAATCGAGAATGAGCAGTTCTTC. Protein product: CASSLRLWEIENEQFF. This chain uses TRBV12-3 or TRBV12-4 with TRBJ2-1, with no clear D. This CDR3 has 16 residues. V dropped 2 bases and J dropped 7 bases, with 18 bases sitting between them.